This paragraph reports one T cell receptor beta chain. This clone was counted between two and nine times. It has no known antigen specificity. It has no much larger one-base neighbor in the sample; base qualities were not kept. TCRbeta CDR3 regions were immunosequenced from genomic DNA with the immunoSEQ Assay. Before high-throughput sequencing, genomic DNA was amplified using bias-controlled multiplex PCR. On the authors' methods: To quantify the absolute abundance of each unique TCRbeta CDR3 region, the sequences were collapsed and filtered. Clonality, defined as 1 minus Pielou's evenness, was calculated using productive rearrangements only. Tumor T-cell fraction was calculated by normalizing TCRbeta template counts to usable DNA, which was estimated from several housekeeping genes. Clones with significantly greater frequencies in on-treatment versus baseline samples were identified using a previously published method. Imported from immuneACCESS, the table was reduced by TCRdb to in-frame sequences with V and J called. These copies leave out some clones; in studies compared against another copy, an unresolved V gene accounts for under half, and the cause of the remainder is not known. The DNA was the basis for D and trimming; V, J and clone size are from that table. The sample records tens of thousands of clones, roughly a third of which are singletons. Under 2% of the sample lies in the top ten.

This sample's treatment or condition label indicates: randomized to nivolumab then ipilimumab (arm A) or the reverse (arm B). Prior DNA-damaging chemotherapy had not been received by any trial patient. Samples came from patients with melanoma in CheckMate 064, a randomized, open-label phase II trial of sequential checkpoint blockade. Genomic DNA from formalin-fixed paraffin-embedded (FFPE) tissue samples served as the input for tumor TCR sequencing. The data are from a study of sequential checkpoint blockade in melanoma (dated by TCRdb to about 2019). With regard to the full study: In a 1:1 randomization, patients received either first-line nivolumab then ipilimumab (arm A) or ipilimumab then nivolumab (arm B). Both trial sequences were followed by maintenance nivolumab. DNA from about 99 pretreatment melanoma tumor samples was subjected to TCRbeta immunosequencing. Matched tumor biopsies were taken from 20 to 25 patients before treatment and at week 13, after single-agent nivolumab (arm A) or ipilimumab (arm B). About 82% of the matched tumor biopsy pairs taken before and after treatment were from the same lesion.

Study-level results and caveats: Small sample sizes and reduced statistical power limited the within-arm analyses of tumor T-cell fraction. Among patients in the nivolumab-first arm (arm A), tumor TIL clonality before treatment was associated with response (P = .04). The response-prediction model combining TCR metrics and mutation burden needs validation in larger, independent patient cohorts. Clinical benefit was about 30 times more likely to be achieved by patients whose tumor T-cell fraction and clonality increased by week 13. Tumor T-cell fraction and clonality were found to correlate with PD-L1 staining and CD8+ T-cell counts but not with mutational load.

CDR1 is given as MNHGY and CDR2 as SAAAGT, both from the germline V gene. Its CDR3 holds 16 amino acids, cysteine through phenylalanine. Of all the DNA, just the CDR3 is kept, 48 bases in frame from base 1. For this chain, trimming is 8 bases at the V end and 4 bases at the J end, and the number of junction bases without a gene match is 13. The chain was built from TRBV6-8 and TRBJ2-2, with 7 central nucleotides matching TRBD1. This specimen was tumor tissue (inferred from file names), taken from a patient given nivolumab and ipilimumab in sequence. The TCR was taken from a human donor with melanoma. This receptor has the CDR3 CASRDSQGSITGELFF. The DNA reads TGTGCCAGCCGCGACTCACAGGGGTCGATCACCGGGGAGCTGTTTTTT.